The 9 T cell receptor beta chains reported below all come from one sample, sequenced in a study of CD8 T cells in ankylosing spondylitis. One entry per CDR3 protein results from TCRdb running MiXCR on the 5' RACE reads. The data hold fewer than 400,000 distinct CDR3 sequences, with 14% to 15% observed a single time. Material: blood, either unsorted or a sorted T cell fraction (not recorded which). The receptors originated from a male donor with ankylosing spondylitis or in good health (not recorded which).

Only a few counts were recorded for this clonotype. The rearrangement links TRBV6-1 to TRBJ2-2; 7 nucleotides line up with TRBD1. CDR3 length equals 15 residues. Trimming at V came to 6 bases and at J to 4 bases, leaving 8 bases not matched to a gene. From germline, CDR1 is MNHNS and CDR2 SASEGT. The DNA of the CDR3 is TGTGCCAGCAGCCGGGACAGCAGAGCCACCGGGGAGCTGTTTTTT. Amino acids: CASSRDSRATGELFF.

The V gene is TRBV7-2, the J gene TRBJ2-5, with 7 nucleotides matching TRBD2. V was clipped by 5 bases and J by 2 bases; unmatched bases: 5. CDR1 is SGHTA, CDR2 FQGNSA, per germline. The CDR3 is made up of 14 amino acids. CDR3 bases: TGTGCCAGCAGCGTAACTAGCGTTCAAGAGACCCAGTACTTC. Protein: CASSVTSVQETQYF.

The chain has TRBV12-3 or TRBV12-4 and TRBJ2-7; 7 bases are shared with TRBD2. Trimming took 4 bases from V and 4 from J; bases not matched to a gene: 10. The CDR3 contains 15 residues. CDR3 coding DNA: TGTGCCAGCAGTTCCGGTGGGGCGGGAGTATACGAGCAGTACTTC. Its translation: CASSSGGAGVYEQYF.

CDR3 nucleotide sequence: TGTGCCAGCAGCTTCCCGGCGACTAGCGGGAAGGGTGAGCAGTTCTTC. Its protein product is CASSFPATSGKGEQFF. V is TRBV7-9 and J is TRBJ2-1; TRBD2 aligns across 11 bases. Germline V lookup: CDR1 SEHNR, CDR2 FQNEAQ (reference sequence). The V and J ends lost 3 bases and 9 bases, in that order; junction bases with no gene match: 10. The CDR3 is made up of 16 amino acids. Filled out from reference TRBV7-9 and TRBJ2-1, the complete variable domain reads DTGVSQNPRHKITKRGQNVTFRCDPISEHNRLYWYRQTLGQGPEFLTYFQNEAQLEKSRLLSDRFSAERPKGSFSTLEIQRTEQGDSAMYLCASSFPATSGKGEQFFGPGTRLTVL.

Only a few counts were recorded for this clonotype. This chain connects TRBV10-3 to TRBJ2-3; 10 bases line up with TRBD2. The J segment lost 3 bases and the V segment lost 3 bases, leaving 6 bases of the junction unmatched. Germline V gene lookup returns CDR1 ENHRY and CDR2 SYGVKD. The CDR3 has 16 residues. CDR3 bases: TGTGCCATCAGTGAAGAGAGCGGGGGGGTAACAGATACGCAGTATTTT. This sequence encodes CAISEESGGVTDTQYF.

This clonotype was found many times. CDR3 sequence reads: CASSLGGIQYF. In DNA form, the CDR3 reads TGTGCCAGCAGTTTAGGGGGCATTCAGTACTTC. The chain employs TRBV12-3 or TRBV12-4 and TRBJ2-4; D is ambiguous. This CDR3 has 11 residues. Trimming stripped 1 base from V and 9 bases from J, with 4 bases between.

The CDR3 DNA reads TGTGCCAGCAGCCCCATGGCCCGTGGACAGGGCACCGGGGAGCTGTTTTTT. Protein sequence: CASSPMARGQGTGELFF. The rearrangement links TRBV5-6 to TRBJ2-2; TRBD1 matches 8 bases. The V gene end was trimmed by 4 bases and the J gene end by 4 bases; junction bases not matched to a gene: 12. Germline V gene lookup returns CDR1 SGHDT and CDR2 YYEEEE. This CDR3 has 17 residues.

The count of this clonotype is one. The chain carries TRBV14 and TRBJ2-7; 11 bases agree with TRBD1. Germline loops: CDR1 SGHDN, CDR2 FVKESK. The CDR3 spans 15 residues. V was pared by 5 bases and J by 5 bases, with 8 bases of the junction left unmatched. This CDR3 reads CASSDTGTGGDEQYF. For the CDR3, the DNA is TGTGCCAGCAGCGATACCGGGACAGGGGGTGACGAGCAGTACTTC.

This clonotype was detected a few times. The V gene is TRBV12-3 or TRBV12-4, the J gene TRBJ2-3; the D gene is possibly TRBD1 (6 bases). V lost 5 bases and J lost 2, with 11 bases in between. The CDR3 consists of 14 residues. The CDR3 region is CASSTGKYTDTQYF. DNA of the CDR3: TGTGCCAGCAGTACAGGGAAATACACAGATACGCAGTATTTT.